This TCR beta chain was recovered during a study of blood T cell repertoires in COVID-19. TCRdb keeps only in-frame clones here, not all; method: immunoSEQ multiplex PCR. The sample has tens of thousands of clones; roughly 84% are singletons. CDR1 is SNHLY, CDR2 FYNNEI, per germline. The CDR3 sequence is 13 residues long. V was shortened by 4 bases and J by 8 bases, with 11 bases between the two germline ends. The sequence was collected from a human donor in a cohort sampled during active COVID-19. Material: peripheral blood. The chain couples TRBV2 to TRBJ1-4; D is perhaps TRBD1 (5 bases). DNA for the CDR3: TGTGCCAGCAGTGCAGGGTTGGCGGAAAAACTGTTTTTT. Encoded protein: CASSAGLAEKLFF.